Reported below is one TCR beta chain. Its target is unknown. Germline V CDR1 and CDR2: SGHVS, FQNEAQ. The CDR3 has 17 amino acids. With 5 bases removed from V and 0 bases from J, the gap between germline ends came to 17 bases. Primers included in the PCR were 60 Vbeta and 13 Jbeta primers. TCRdb's copy holds only in-frame clones and misses some; the assay was immunoSEQ multiplex PCR. The sample yields roughly 120,000 clones, approximately 86% seen once. This specimen comes from a study of cytomegalovirus exposure and HLA in healthy donors. The study, taken as a whole, reports: In vitro, three CMV-associated chains proved specific for CMV antigens. Associated with cytomegalovirus, according to the listing, were 164 TCR beta chains.

At sampling all donors were nominally healthy, likely with unrecorded immune exposures. The chain links TRBV7-8 to TRBJ1-5; maybe TRBD1 (6 bases). The receptor comes from a man in his forties or fifties in good health and CMV-seronegative. Sequenced: PBMCs. CDR3 DNA: TGTGCCAGCAGCGTACAGGGAGGGGACGGTAGCAATCAGCCCCAGCATTTT. Protein sequence: CASSVQGGDGSNQPQHF. The full variable domain, in which reference TRBV7-8 and TRBJ1-5 provide the parts outside the CDR3, is GAGVSQSPRYKVAKRGQDVALRCDPISGHVSLFWYQQALGQGPEFLTYFQNEAQLDKSGLPSDRFFAERPEGSVSTLKIQRTQQEDSAVYLCASSVQGGDGSNQPQHFGDGTRLSIL.